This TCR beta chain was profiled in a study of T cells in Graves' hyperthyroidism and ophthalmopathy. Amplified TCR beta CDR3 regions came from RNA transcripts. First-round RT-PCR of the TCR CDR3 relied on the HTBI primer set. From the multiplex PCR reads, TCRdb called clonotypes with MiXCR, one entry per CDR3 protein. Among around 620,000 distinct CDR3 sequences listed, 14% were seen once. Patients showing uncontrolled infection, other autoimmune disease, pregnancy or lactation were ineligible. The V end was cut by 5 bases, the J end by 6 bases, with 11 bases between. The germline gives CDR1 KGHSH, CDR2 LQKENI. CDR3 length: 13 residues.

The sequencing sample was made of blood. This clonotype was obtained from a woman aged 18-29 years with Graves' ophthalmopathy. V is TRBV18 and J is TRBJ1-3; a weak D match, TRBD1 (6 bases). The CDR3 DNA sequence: TGTGCCAGCTCAGCCGGACAGCTAAACACCATATATTTT. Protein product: CASSAGQLNTIYF.